A single sample is the source of the 28 T cell receptor beta chains below, sequenced in a study of cytomegalovirus exposure and HLA in healthy donors. Profiling relied on immunoSEQ multiplex PCR, and the TCRdb table lists in-frame clones only, not all of them. The repertoire includes about 110,000 clones, about 88% of them detected once, and more than 2% sits in the top ten. Sequenced input: PBMCs. The receptors derive from a woman in her late teens or twenties in good health and CMV-seronegative.

This clone was picked up one time. The chain is built from TRBV4-1 and TRBJ1-1; TRBD1 might be the D (5 bases). Germline loops: CDR1 MGHRA, CDR2 YSYEKL. Trimming shortened V by 2 bases and J by 4 bases, and 11 bases separated the two germline ends. This CDR3 region has 14 residues. In DNA, the CDR3 is TGCGCCAGCAGCCAAACAGACAGAGGCACTGAAGCTTTCTTT. It translates to CASSQTDRGTEAFF.

The rearrangement uses TRBV30 and TRBJ2-7; no clear D. CDR3 length: 11 residues. With 4 bases removed from V and 2 bases from J, the gap between germline ends came to 6 bases. CDR1 and CDR2 from the germline V gene are GTSNPN and SVGIG (reference sequence). The CDR3 reads CAWTEAYEQYF. The CDR3 DNA reads as TGTGCCTGGACAGAGGCCTACGAGCAGTACTTC.

The J gene is TRBJ1-1, the V gene TRBV4-3; no reliable D call. In germline, CDR1 is LGHNA, CDR2 YSLEER. Trimming stripped 2 bases from V and 4 bases from J, with 11 bases between. The CDR3 contains 14 residues. The CDR3 spells CASSQTSVFTEAFF. The CDR3 DNA reads as TGCGCCAGCAGCCAAACATCCGTTTTCACTGAAGCTTTCTTT.

Written as DNA, the CDR3 is TGTGCCAGCAGCGAACACGGACTAGCGGGAGAGACCCAGTACTTC. It codes for CASSEHGLAGETQYF. The rearrangement joins TRBV11-3 to TRBJ2-5, with 11 bases identical to TRBD2. The V gene's germline CDR1 is SGHNT and CDR2 YENEEA. Trimming removed 5 bases from V and 4 bases from J; junction bases left unmatched: 6. The CDR3 is made up of 15 amino acids.

V and J are TRBV27 and TRBJ1-2, with 7 nucleotides matching TRBD1. V was clipped by 5 bases and J by 6 bases; unmatched bases: 9. CDR3 length: 14 amino acids. Germline V lookup: CDR1 MNHEY, CDR2 SMNVEV (reference sequence). For the CDR3, the DNA is TGTGCCAGCAGTCCTAACCAGGGGGAGGATGGCTACACCTTC. Protein: CASSPNQGEDGYTF.

This clone was observed a few times. V usage is TRBV7-3 and J usage is TRBJ1-1; the D is unclear. This CDR3 region has 15 residues. Looked up from germline, CDR1 is SGHTA and CDR2 is FQGTGA. V dropped 1 base and J dropped 1 base, with 10 bases sitting between them. This chain's CDR3 is CASSLSGLANTEAFF. DNA of the CDR3: TGTGCCAGCAGCTTAAGCGGCCTCGCGAACACTGAAGCTTTCTTT.

The chain uses TRBV4-3 and TRBJ2-1; D might be TRBD2 (6 bases). Germline V CDR1 and CDR2: LGHNA, YSLEER. The CDR3 contains 13 residues. V lost 0 bases and J lost 8, with 8 bases in between. The CDR3 here is CASSQDPGDEQFF. In nucleotides, the CDR3 is TGCGCCAGCAGCCAAGATCCGGGGGATGAGCAGTTCTTC.

With respect to this clone: At the DNA level, this CDR3 is encoded by other sequences in the same sample as well. The gene calls are TRBV27 and TRBJ2-7, with 8 bases identical to TRBD1. The germline V gene encodes CDR1 MNHEY and CDR2 SMNVEV (reference sequence). CDR3 size: 13 residues. The J segment lost 2 bases and the V segment lost 3 bases, leaving 0 bases of the junction unmatched. CDR3 sequence: CASSLTGAYEQYF. In DNA form, the CDR3 reads TGTGCCAGCAGTTTGACAGGGGCCTACGAGCAGTACTTC.

The CDR3 region is CASSLATDTQYF. As DNA, the CDR3 is TGTGCCAGCAGCTTAGCGACAGATACGCAGTATTTT. This chain uses TRBV13 with TRBJ2-3; no definite D call. From germline, CDR1 is PRHDT and CDR2 FYEKMQ (reference sequence). The CDR3 is 12 amino acids. Trimming left V 1 base short and J 3 bases short, with 2 bases between.

The chain carries TRBV15 and TRBJ2-5; D uncertain. V lost 1 base and J 2 bases, leaving 5 bases between the germline ends. The CDR3 is 13 residues long. Germline V CDR1 and CDR2: LNHNV, YYDKDF (reference sequence). CDR3 sequence (DNA): TGTGCCACCAGCAGAGGACTGCAAGAGACCCAGTACTTC. It specifies CATSRGLQETQYF. Full variable domain (rest looked up from reference TRBV15 and TRBJ2-5): DAMVIQNPRYQVTQFGKPVTLSCSQTLNHNVMYWYQQKSSQAPKLLFHYYDKDFNNEADTPDNFQSRRPNTSFCFLDIRSPGLGDTAMYLCATSRGLQETQYFGPGTRLLVL.

V gene TRBV13 combines with J gene TRBJ2-7, with TRBD2 identical over 12 bases. Trimming took 6 bases from V and 5 from J; bases not matched to a gene: 11. The CDR3 sequence is 16 residues long. The germline V gene encodes CDR1 PRHDT and CDR2 FYEKMQ (reference sequence). The CDR3 region is CASSLAGGPYRDEQYF. The CDR3 region has the DNA TGTGCCAGCAGTCTAGCGGGAGGGCCCTATCGAGACGAGCAGTACTTC.

This chain connects TRBV7-3 to TRBJ2-5, with a weak D call TRBD2 (5 bases). The CDR3 spans 15 residues. Germline CDR1 and CDR2: SGHTA and FQGTGA. V was trimmed by 5 bases and J by 4 bases, leaving 17 bases between them. The CDR3 reads CASSRLGTRGETQYF. CDR3 bases: TGTGCCAGCAGCCGTCTGGGTACTAGAGGAGAGACCCAGTACTTC.

The chain employs TRBV4-1 and TRBJ1-1; D is perhaps TRBD1 (6 bases). V dropped 1 base and J dropped 0 bases, with 9 bases sitting between them. The CDR3 runs to 15 residues. The germline gives CDR1 MGHRA, CDR2 YSYEKL. The CDR3 DNA follows: TGCGCCAGCAGCCAAGGGACAGCCATGAACACTGAAGCTTTCTTT. Encoded protein: CASSQGTAMNTEAFF.

The rearrangement uses TRBV2 and TRBJ2-2; D is unclear. The germline V gene encodes CDR1 SNHLY and CDR2 FYNNEI. The CDR3 spans 16 residues. V gave up 4 bases and J gave up 4 bases, with 16 bases separating them. The CDR3 DNA reads as TGTGCCAGCAGTGCGAAGAATAGCCGGGTCACCGGGGAGCTGTTTTTT. It codes for CASSAKNSRVTGELFF. The full variable domain, completed using reference TRBV2 and TRBJ2-2, is EPEVTQTPSHQVTQMGQEVILRCVPISNHLYFYWYRQILGQKVEFLVSFYNNEISEKSEIFDDQFSVERPDGSNFTLKIRSTKLEDSAMYFCASSAKNSRVTGELFFGEGSRLTVL.

The J gene is TRBJ2-2, the V gene TRBV4-3, with D possibly matching TRBD2 (6 bases). V gave up 1 base and J gave up 3 bases, with 9 bases separating them. The CDR3 covers 15 residues. Germline CDR1 and CDR2: LGHNA and YSLEER. CDR3: CASSQVWGDTGELFF. In nucleotides, the CDR3 is TGCGCCAGCAGCCAAGTTTGGGGGGACACCGGGGAGCTGTTTTTT.

The table lists this clone with a count of one. This chain uses TRBV28 with TRBJ2-5; possible D gene TRBD1, 5 bases. Trimming stripped 2 bases from V and 4 bases from J, with 5 bases between. The CDR3 covers 12 residues. CDR1 and CDR2 from the germline V gene are MDHEN and SYDVKM. The DNA of the CDR3 is TGTGCCAGCAGTTTACAGGGAGAGACCCAGTACTTC. Its protein product is CASSLQGETQYF.

The chain is built from TRBV11-3 and TRBJ2-1; possible D gene TRBD1, 6 bases. CDR1 is SGHNT and CDR2 is YENEEA in the germline V gene. V gave up 8 bases and J gave up 0 bases, with 8 bases separating them. The CDR3 is 13 residues long. This CDR3 reads CASSDSSYNEQFF. The CDR3 nucleotides read TGTGCCAGCTCGGACAGCTCCTACAATGAGCAGTTCTTC.

This clone was seen once. The rearrangement joins TRBV28 to TRBJ2-3, with 7 bases aligning to TRBD2. The length of the CDR3 is 14 residues. The germline CDR1 and CDR2 sequences are MDHEN and SYDVKM. J lost 4 bases, V lost 2 bases, and 3 bases had no gene match. The CDR3 sequence is CASSLKAGADTQYF. CDR3 sequence (DNA): TGTGCCAGCAGTTTAAAGGCGGGGGCAGATACGCAGTATTTT. Full variable domain (missing parts from reference TRBV28 and TRBJ2-3): DVKVTQSSRYLVKRTGEKVFLECVQDMDHENMFWYRQDPGLGLRLIYFSYDVKMKEKGDIPEGYSVSREKKERFSLILESASTNQTSMYLCASSLKAGADTQYFGPGTRLTVL.

This clone has just one count. The chain is built from TRBV7-2 and TRBJ2-1, with TRBD1 matching over 7 bases. The V gene end was trimmed by 1 base and the J gene end by 8 bases; junction bases not matched to a gene: 5. The CDR3 has 14 residues. The germline V gene encodes CDR1 SGHTA and CDR2 FQGNSA. The CDR3 region has the DNA TGTGCCAGCAGCTTAGAACAGGGGACCTATGAGCAGTTCTTC. Encoded protein: CASSLEQGTYEQFF.

The rearrangement uses TRBV28 and TRBJ1-5, with unresolved D. The ends were cut back, 8 bases at V and 1 base at J, with 6 bases in the middle. The germline V gene has CDR1 MDHEN and CDR2 SYDVKM. CDR3 size: 12 residues. Here the CDR3 DNA reads TGTGCCAGCGGGCTGAGCAATCAGCCCCAGCATTTT. Its protein is CASGLSNQPQHF.

The V gene is TRBV4-3, the J gene TRBJ2-6; 12 nucleotides match TRBD1. Germline V gives CDR1 LGHNA, CDR2 YSLEER. V lost 0 bases and J lost 3; bases outside the gene matches: 12. CDR3 length equals 21 residues. CDR3 DNA sequence: TGCGCCAGCAGCCAAGAAGTTGGCTCGGGACAGGGGGCAATTGGGGCCAACGTCCTGACTTTC. Translation: CASSQEVGSGQGAIGANVLTF.

CDR3 loop: CATHAVQRTEAFF. The CDR3 coding sequence is TGTGCCACCCATGCCGTTCAGAGGACTGAAGCTTTCTTT. J is TRBJ1-1 and V is TRBV6-5, with D unclear. CDR1 MNHEY and CDR2 SVGAGI come from the germline V gene. Trimming took 10 bases from V and 5 from J, leaving 17 bases between them. The CDR3 runs to 13 residues.

The chain recombines TRBV5-6 with TRBJ2-7; 7 bases align to TRBD1. Germline lookup yields CDR1 SGHDT and CDR2 YYEEEE. The CDR3 extends over 15 amino acids. The ends lost 2 bases at V and 2 bases at J; junction bases unmatched: 7. This chain's CDR3 is CASSFRQGVTYEQYF. CDR3 DNA: TGTGCCAGCAGCTTCAGACAGGGAGTAACCTACGAGCAGTACTTC.

The rearrangement uses TRBV9 and TRBJ2-5, with D tentatively TRBD1 (5 bases). The CDR3 covers 13 residues. V was cut by 0 bases and J by 4 bases, with 7 bases left in between. Per the germline V gene, CDR1 is SGDLS and CDR2 is YYNGEE. In DNA, the CDR3 is TGTGCCAGCAGCGTAGCCCAGGGAGAGACCCAGTACTTC. Amino acids: CASSVAQGETQYF.

The rearrangement uses TRBV27 and TRBJ1-3; D possibly corresponds to TRBD1 (5 bases). V was cut by 4 bases and J by 0 bases, with 13 bases left in between. This CDR3 is 16 amino acids long. Germline CDR1 and CDR2: MNHEY and SMNVEV (reference sequence). CDR3 sequence (DNA): TGTGCCAGCAGTTCGACAGTCCTAAGCTCTGGAAACACCATATATTTT. Protein sequence: CASSSTVLSSGNTIYF.

The gene calls are TRBV19 and TRBJ2-7; D is unclear. The CDR3 extends over 15 amino acids. In germline, CDR1 is LNHDA, CDR2 SQIVND (reference sequence). V was shortened by 3 bases and J by 0 bases, with 12 bases between the two germline ends. The CDR3 coding sequence is TGTGCCAGTAGTATGGGCAGATCAAGCTCCTACGAGCAGTACTTC. Translating gives CASSMGRSSSYEQYF.

This CDR3 is CASSQGRAFF. The CDR3 coding sequence is TGTGCCAGCAGCCAGGGGCGAGCTTTCTTT. The genes are TRBV6-1 and TRBJ1-1; tentatively, D is TRBD1 (6 bases). The CDR3 has 10 residues. Germline V gives CDR1 MNHNS, CDR2 SASEGT. Trimming took off 6 bases at V and 10 bases at J, with 9 bases between the two ends.

The chain carries TRBV6-5 and TRBJ1-2, with 9 bases identical to TRBD1. From germline, CDR1 is MNHEY and CDR2 SVGAGI. The CDR3 loop spans 15 amino acids. V was clipped by 9 bases and J by 6 bases; unmatched bases: 14. CDR3 coding DNA: TGTGCCAGTTCTTTCGTTCCGGGACAGGGAAATGGCTACACCTTC. It specifies CASSFVPGQGNGYTF.